The text below deals with one TCR beta chain. Other DNA sequences of this sample code for an identical CDR3. This sample is part of a study of shared clonotypes between healthy human individuals. The data were produced by immunoSEQ multiplex PCR, yet TCRdb's version contains in-frame clones alone and is incomplete. Of approximately 980,000 clones in the sample, 60% to 85% were seen once. Germline lookup yields CDR1 MNHEY and CDR2 SVGAGI. The CDR3 contains 15 residues. V was clipped by 6 bases and J by 5 bases, with 19 bases between them. The material sequenced was memory CD4+ T cells sorted from blood. Subset specified: CD45RA-negative fraction. The source of this sequence is a man between 18 and 35 years old in good health. The J gene is TRBJ1-1, the V gene TRBV6-5; perhaps TRBD1 as D (6 bases). CDR3 in DNA: TGTGCCAGCAGCTATTCGACAGGCTGGGGGACTGAAGCTTTCTTT. It translates to CASSYSTGWGTEAFF.